The following is a T cell receptor beta chain sequence with its context. Per the original methods: Reference gene primer amplification in the assay estimated nucleated cell counts. Sequencing used immunoSEQ multiplex PCR; TCRdb keeps in-frame clones, though not all of them. The V and J calls and clone size come from that table; D and trimming were worked out from the DNA. The table includes around 100,000 clones, around 85% detected once. The V end was cut by 3 bases, the J end by 8 bases, with 13 bases between. The CDR3 has 13 residues. Germline loops: CDR1 MNHEY, CDR2 SMNVEV (reference sequence). The sample comes from a study of blood T cell repertoires in COVID-19. Across the study: Specimens from acute and convalescent COVID-19 originated in the United States, Italy and Spain. PBMCs, B-cell-depleted T cells, or T cells were the source of the cDNA or gDNA that made up the material.

The material sequenced was peripheral blood. The chain links TRBV27 to TRBJ1-2; weak D call: TRBD1 (5 bases). The sequence derives from a man between 65 and 85 years old with active or convalescent COVID-19. The CDR3 loop reads CASSLVPGNGYTF. CDR3 DNA: TGTGCCAGCAGTTTGGTGCCAGGGAACGGCTACACCTTC.